Presented here are 18 T cell receptor beta chains from one specimen sequenced in a study of cytomegalovirus exposure and HLA in healthy donors. Primers: 60 Vbeta forward and 13 Jbeta reverse. Clones were sequenced by immunoSEQ multiplex PCR, and TCRdb holds only the in-frame ones, with some missing. The repertoire holds roughly 180,000 clones, with roughly three quarters as singletons. The sequenced sample consisted of PBMCs. The receptor source for this set is a woman in her 30s in good health and CMV-seropositive.

V gene TRBV28 combines with J gene TRBJ2-7, with 8 bases matching TRBD1. Losses at the gene ends were 6 bases for V and 3 bases for J; bases not matched to a gene: 10. There are 15 residues in the CDR3. From germline, CDR1 is MDHEN and CDR2 SYDVKM. Here the CDR3 DNA reads TGTGCCAGCAGGACACAAGGACAGGGAATCTACGAGCAGTACTTC. Translated, it gives CASRTQGQGIYEQYF.

This chain links TRBV29-1 with TRBJ2-1; unclear D gene. The CDR3 contains 10 residues. The germline CDR1 and CDR2 sequences are SQVTM and ANQGSEA. The CDR3 loop is CRLSYNEQFF. The CDR3 DNA sequence: TGCCGACTGAGCTACAATGAGCAGTTCTTC.

This chain links TRBV28 with TRBJ2-6; a weak D match, TRBD1 (6 bases). The CDR3 sequence is 21 residues long. The germline CDR1 and CDR2 sequences are MDHEN and SYDVKM. The V gene lost 3 bases and the J gene lost 0 bases, with 24 bases spanning the gap. The CDR3: CASSFFKLRTVFSSGANVLTF. CDR3 coding DNA: TGTGCCAGCAGTTTCTTCAAATTAAGGACAGTATTCAGCTCTGGGGCCAACGTCCTGACTTTC.

This clone was seen a few times. The chain links TRBV7-2 to TRBJ2-7; D not certain. Germline CDR1 SGHTA, CDR2 FQGNSA. The CDR3 is 11 amino acids. V was pared by 4 bases and J by 9 bases, with 10 bases between. CDR3: CASSSRSVQYF. For the CDR3, the DNA is TGTGCCAGCAGCTCCCGATCAGTGCAGTACTTC.

V and J are TRBV4-2 and TRBJ1-5; possibly TRBD1 for D (6 bases). The CDR3 contains 13 residues. Per germline, CDR1 LGHNA and CDR2 YNFKEQ. The V end lost 1 base, the J end lost 8 bases, and 9 bases lay between the germline ends. CDR3 region: CASSQVKGEPQHF. CDR3 nucleotide sequence: TGTGCCAGCAGCCAAGTAAAGGGGGAGCCCCAGCATTTT.

This clone occurred a few times. The chain recombines TRBV9 with TRBJ2-5; D is unclear. Germline V CDR1 and CDR2: SGDLS, YYNGEE. The CDR3 extends over 13 amino acids. Deletions cut 3 bases from V and 3 bases from J, with 9 bases between. The DNA of the CDR3 is TGTGCCAGCAGCGGCCCCCAGGAAGAGACCCAGTACTTC. Translation gives CASSGPQEETQYF.

V is TRBV19 and J is TRBJ2-5, with unresolved D. V was pared by 3 bases and J by 1 base, with 15 bases between. The CDR3 sequence is 16 residues long. Germline V CDR1 and CDR2: LNHDA, SQIVND (reference sequence). CDR3 sequence: CASSIAGATFQETQYF. The CDR3 region has the DNA TGTGCCAGTAGTATCGCAGGCGCTACCTTCCAAGAGACCCAGTACTTC.

J is TRBJ1-6 and V is TRBV6-6; D uncertain. V shed 2 bases and J shed 8 bases, with 4 bases lying between them. This CDR3 comprises 12 residues. Germline V gene data show CDR1 as MNHNY and CDR2 as SVGAGI (reference sequence). Here the CDR3 DNA reads TGTGCCAGCAGTTACAGAGATTCACCCCTCCACTTT. Translated: CASSYRDSPLHF.

This chain uses TRBV11-3 with TRBJ2-3; maybe TRBD2 (5 bases). In germline, CDR1 is SGHNT, CDR2 YENEEA. Trimming pared 5 bases from V and 1 base from J, leaving 10 bases between. The CDR3 totals 14 residues. Here the CDR3 reads CASSPGDGTDTQYF. The CDR3 nucleotides read TGTGCCAGCAGCCCCGGGGATGGCACAGATACGCAGTATTTT. The full variable domain, completed using reference TRBV11-3 and TRBJ2-3, is EAGVVQSPRYKIIEKKQPVAFWCNPISGHNTLYWYLQNLGQGPELLIRYENEEAVDDSQLPKDRFSAERLKGVDSTLKIQPAELGDSAVYLCASSPGDGTDTQYFGPGTRLTVL.

This chain uses TRBV7-9 with TRBJ2-2; 7 nucleotides line up with TRBD1. The V and J ends lost 5 bases and 5 bases, in that order; junction bases with no gene match: 2. The CDR3 spans 13 residues. Germline loops: CDR1 SEHNR, CDR2 FQNEAQ (reference sequence). The CDR3, as DNA: TGTGCCAGCAGCCGACAGGGAACCGGGGAGCTGTTTTTT. Its translation is CASSRQGTGELFF. Together with reference TRBV7-9 and TRBJ2-2, the CDR3 gives the full variable domain: DTGVSQNPRHKITKRGQNVTFRCDPISEHNRLYWYRQTLGQGPEFLTYFQNEAQLEKSRLLSDRFSAERPKGSFSTLEIQRTEQGDSAMYLCASSRQGTGELFFGEGSRLTVL.

The chain is built from TRBV4-3 and TRBJ2-3; 7 nucleotides agree with TRBD2. V gave up 1 base and J gave up 0 bases; unmatched junction bases: 7. The CDR3 extends over 17 amino acids. CDR1 LGHNA and CDR2 YSLEER come from the germline V gene. For the CDR3, the DNA is TGCGCCAGCAGCCAAGTTAGTAGCGGGCGGAGCACAGATACGCAGTATTTT. This encodes CASSQVSSGRSTDTQYF.

This chain connects TRBV15 to TRBJ1-5; TRBD1 matches at 12 bases. In germline, CDR1 is LNHNV, CDR2 YYDKDF (reference sequence). V lost 0 bases, J lost 4 bases, and 10 bases stayed unmatched. CDR3 length equals 19 residues. Here the CDR3 reads CATSRDQPGQGAGNQPQHF. The DNA for the CDR3 is TGTGCCACCAGCAGAGATCAACCGGGACAGGGGGCGGGTAATCAGCCCCAGCATTTT.

V usage is TRBV28 and J usage is TRBJ2-7; the match to TRBD1 covers 8 bases. The V gene's germline CDR1 is MDHEN and CDR2 SYDVKM. V lost 3 bases to trimming and J lost 3 bases; unmatched junction nucleotides: 10. CDR3 size: 16 residues. CDR3 nucleotides: TGTGCCAGCAGTTTGTCTACGGGACAGGCCGTCTACGAGCAGTACTTC. This gives the protein CASSLSTGQAVYEQYF.

The chain is built from TRBV4-3 and TRBJ1-4, with 12 bases aligning to TRBD1. In germline, CDR1 is LGHNA, CDR2 YSLEER. The ends lost 3 bases at V and 7 bases at J; junction bases unmatched: 6. CDR3 length: 16 amino acids. CDR3 bases: TGCGCCAGCAGCCAGGGACAGGGGGCTTGGAGTGAAAAACTGTTTTTT. This codes for CASSQGQGAWSEKLFF.

This chain links TRBV15 with TRBJ2-3, with D tentatively TRBD2 (6 bases). This CDR3 contains 17 residues. Germline V gene sequence: CDR1 LNHNV, CDR2 YYDKDF (reference sequence). The germline V and J ends were trimmed by 1 base and 0 bases, with 14 bases remaining between them. Here the CDR3 reads CATSRGASGRSTDTQYF. Written as DNA, the CDR3 is TGTGCCACCAGCAGAGGGGCCAGCGGGCGTAGCACAGATACGCAGTATTTT.

The CDR3 spells CASSGGNLLTDTQYF. CDR3 DNA sequence: TGCGCCAGCAGCGGAGGGAACCTACTCACAGATACGCAGTATTTT. The chain is built from TRBV10-1 and TRBJ2-3, with a tentative D call TRBD2 (6 bases). Germline lookup yields CDR1 WNHNN and CDR2 SYGVQD (reference sequence). This CDR3 comprises 15 residues. The germline V and J ends were trimmed by 6 bases and 2 bases, with 15 bases remaining between them.

The chain carries TRBV11-3 and TRBJ2-3, with 8 nucleotides matching TRBD1. Germline-derived CDR1 and CDR2 are SGHNT and YENEEA. The CDR3 is 15 residues long. Trimming at V came to 3 bases and at J to 5 bases, leaving 7 bases not matched to a gene. CDR3 bases: TGTGCCAGCAGCTTCCGGGACAGGAGAGTAGATACGCAGTATTTT. It is translated as CASSFRDRRVDTQYF.

V is TRBV6-1 and J is TRBJ1-3, with TRBD1 identical over 8 bases. CDR1 and CDR2 from the germline V gene are MNHNS and SASEGT. V lost 5 bases and J lost 2; bases outside the gene matches: 5. The CDR3 contains 15 residues. DNA for the CDR3: TGTGCCAGCAGTTCGAAGACAGGGGCTGGAAACACCATATATTTT. This encodes CASSSKTGAGNTIYF.